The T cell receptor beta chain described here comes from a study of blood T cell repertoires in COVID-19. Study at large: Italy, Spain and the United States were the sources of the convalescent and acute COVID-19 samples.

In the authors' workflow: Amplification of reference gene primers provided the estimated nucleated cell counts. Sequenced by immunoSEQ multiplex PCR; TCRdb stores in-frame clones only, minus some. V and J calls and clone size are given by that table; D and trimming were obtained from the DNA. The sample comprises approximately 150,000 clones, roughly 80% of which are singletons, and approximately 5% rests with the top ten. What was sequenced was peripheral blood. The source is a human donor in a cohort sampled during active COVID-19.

In DNA, the CDR3 is TGTGCCAGCAGCGCCGGGTTTGTAGGCTCCTACGAGCAGTACTTC. Translating gives CASSAGFVGSYEQYF. The V gene is TRBV9, the J gene TRBJ2-7; no clear D gene. Trimming removed 3 bases at V and 0 bases at J, with 13 bases between. Germline CDR1 is SGDLS and CDR2 is YYNGEE. CDR3 length equals 15 residues. Full variable domain (remainder filled in from reference TRBV9 and TRBJ2-7): DSGVTQTPKHLITATGQRVTLRCSPRSGDLSVYWYQQSLDQGLQFLIQYYNGEERAKGNILERFSAQQFPDLHSELNLSSLELGDSALYFCASSAGFVGSYEQYFGPGTRLTVT.